This is a list of T cell receptor beta chains from one sample in a study of response to subunit inactivated influenza vaccine. One entry per CDR3 protein, called by TCRdb with MiXCR from the RT-PCR reads. The data contain hundreds of thousands of distinct CDR3 sequences, over 25% of them seen just once; the ten biggest clones take up around 1.8%. This sample comprised CD4+ T cells sorted from PBMCs, obtained roughly 5 days after vaccination. The receptor set was obtained from a man between 45 and 60 years old who received an inactivated influenza vaccine. The CDR3 runs from the conserved cysteine through the conserved F or W. D genes are given only for firm matches. Clone size is stated in some rows and not others, as once, few, many or a class when expanded.

j_call	clone_size	d_call	v_call	cdr3_aa	cdr3_nt
TRBJ1-5	.	.	TRBV3-1	CASSPSQGMSQPQHF	TGTGCCAGCAGCCCCTCGCAGGGGATGAGTCAGCCCCAGCATTTT
TRBJ2-5	few	.	TRBV29-1	CSAGDARWGTQYF	TGCAGCGCCGGCGATGCCCGATGGGGGACCCAGTACTTC
TRBJ2-7	many	.	TRBV12-3/TRBV12-4	CASSLATYEQYF	TGTGCCAGCAGTTTAGCTACCTACGAGCAGTACTTC
TRBJ2-7	.	.	TRBV6-2/TRBV6-3	CASSYAAGPLDEQYF	TGTGCCAGCAGTTACGCGGCAGGGCCCCTCGACGAGCAGTACTTC
TRBJ1-1	.	TRBD1	TRBV29-1	CSVVTGVEAFF	TGCAGCGTGGTGACAGGGGTTGAAGCTTTCTTT
TRBJ2-7	.	.	TRBV18	CASSAVSSYEQYF	TGTGCCAGCTCCGCGGTGAGCTCCTACGAGCAGTACTTC
TRBJ1-2	few	.	TRBV5-1	CASSLDPRTGYGYTF	TGCGCCAGCAGCTTGGATCCGAGGACGGGCTATGGCTACACCTTC
TRBJ1-1	few	.	TRBV12-3/TRBV12-4	CASGLNYKNTEAFF	TGTGCCAGCGGACTGAACTACAAGAACACTGAAGCTTTCTTT
TRBJ1-1	.	.	TRBV5-1	CASSPSGGMVTEAFF	TGCGCCAGCAGCCCCTCGGGAGGGATGGTGACTGAAGCTTTCTTT
TRBJ2-3	few	TRBD2	TRBV20-1	CSAKKLAGGFTDTQYF	TGCAGTGCCAAGAAACTAGCGGGGGGGTTCACAGATACGCAGTATTTT
TRBJ2-7	.	.	TRBV5-1	CASSLGTLSYEQYF	TGCGCCAGCAGCCTCGGGACGCTTTCCTACGAGCAGTACTTC
TRBJ2-5	few	.	TRBV4-2	CASSQDLVAYARETQYF	TGTGCCAGCAGCCAAGATTTAGTAGCGTACGCCCGAGAGACCCAGTACTTC
TRBJ2-2	.	.	TRBV29-1	CSVLSGTPTGELFF	TGCAGCGTTCTTTCGGGGACACCCACCGGGGAGCTGTTTTTT
TRBJ2-2	few	.	TRBV7-7	CASSRTGMRTGELFF	TGTGCCAGCAGCAGAACAGGGATGCGGACCGGGGAGCTGTTTTTT
TRBJ2-3	few	.	TRBV7-9	CASSLGAYTQYF	TGTGCCAGCAGCTTGGGGGCCTATACGCAGTATTTT
TRBJ2-1	.	TRBD2	TRBV4-2	CASSQPTSASSYNEQFF	TGTGCCAGCAGCCAACCCACTAGCGCCAGCTCCTACAATGAGCAGTTCTTC
TRBJ1-2	.	.	TRBV27	CASRRAGVNYGYTF	TGTGCCAGCAGGAGGGCGGGGGTAAACTATGGCTACACCTTC
TRBJ2-3	.	.	TRBV3-1	CASSPLQGTDTQYF	TGTGCCAGCAGCCCACTACAGGGTACAGATACGCAGTATTTT
TRBJ2-2	.	.	TRBV6-1	CASSWAGNTGELFF	TGTGCCAGCAGCTGGGCGGGGAACACCGGGGAGCTGTTTTTT
TRBJ2-3	.	.	TRBV15	CATSRDWSGGGTDTQYF	TGTGCCACCAGCAGAGATTGGTCAGGGGGGGGCACAGATACGCAGTATTTT
TRBJ2-6	.	.	TRBV7-9	CAKSGAEGANVLTF	TGTGCCAAGTCAGGGGCGGAGGGGGCCAACGTCCTGACTTTC
TRBJ2-7	.	.	TRBV29-1	CSVKSGTRREQYF	TGCAGCGTGAAGTCCGGGACGCGGCGCGAGCAGTACTTC
TRBJ2-4	few	.	TRBV20-1	CSAAEGITKNIQYF	TGCAGTGCTGCCGAGGGGATAACCAAAAACATTCAGTACTTC
TRBJ1-1	.	.	TRBV20-1	CSASFGGVNTEAFF	TGCAGTGCCAGTTTTGGGGGCGTGAACACTGAAGCTTTCTTT
TRBJ1-2	few	.	TRBV12-3/TRBV12-4	CASSIQDNYGYTF	TGTGCCAGCAGTATACAGGATAACTATGGCTACACCTTC
TRBJ1-6	few	TRBD1	TRBV5-1	CASSSGGQNRSPLHF	TGCGCCAGCAGTTCTGGGGGACAGAACCGTTCACCCCTCCACTTT
TRBJ2-7	.	.	TRBV20-1	CSASEGRGSYEQYF	TGCAGTGCTAGTGAGGGACGCGGGTCCTACGAGCAGTACTTC
TRBJ2-7	.	TRBD2	TRBV7-2	CASSLAGTKVYEQYF	TGTGCCAGCAGCTTAGCAGGGACTAAGGTCTACGAGCAGTACTTC
TRBJ1-1	.	.	TRBV6-2/TRBV6-3	CASSPPGQMNTEAFF	TGTGCCAGCAGTCCCCCTGGACAGATGAACACTGAAGCTTTCTTT
TRBJ2-7	.	.	TRBV5-6	CASSLFVAYEQYF	TGTGCCAGCAGCTTGTTTGTAGCCTACGAGCAGTACTTC
TRBJ2-7	.	.	TRBV6-1	CASSPGPWEEQYF	TGTGCCAGCAGCCCCGGACCATGGGAGGAGCAGTACTTC
TRBJ1-3	.	.	TRBV5-1	CAAVVRGQIGNTIYF	TGCGCCGCCGTTGTTCGGGGGCAGATTGGAAACACCATATATTTT
TRBJ2-2	.	.	TRBV11-1	CASSSRLRLSGTGELFF	TGTGCCAGCAGCTCCCGTCTCCGGCTCTCCGGCACCGGGGAGCTGTTTTTT
TRBJ1-2	few	TRBD1	TRBV29-1	CSVDSTGGFDYGYTF	TGCAGCGTTGATTCCACAGGGGGCTTCGACTATGGCTACACCTTC
TRBJ1-1	few	.	TRBV12-3/TRBV12-4	CASSPGVRTEAFF	TGTGCCAGCAGCCCAGGGGTAAGGACTGAAGCTTTCTTT
TRBJ2-7	few	.	TRBV5-1	CASSSAGRFSYEQYF	TGCGCCAGCAGCTCCGCGGGGCGCTTTTCCTACGAGCAGTACTTC
TRBJ2-1	.	.	TRBV4-3	CASSQDNGVTEQFF	TGCGCCAGCAGCCAAGATAATGGCGTCACTGAGCAGTTCTTC
TRBJ1-6	.	TRBD1	TRBV20-1	CSARDRANSPLHF	TGCAGTGCCCGGGACAGGGCTAATTCACCCCTCCACTTT
TRBJ1-4	.	.	TRBV18	CASSQDQETNEKLFF	TGTGCCAGCTCACAAGACCAGGAGACTAATGAAAAACTGTTTTTT
TRBJ2-3	few	.	TRBV7-9	CASSSGQSIADTQYF	TGTGCCAGCAGCTCCGGACAGAGCATAGCAGATACGCAGTATTTT
TRBJ1-1	few	.	TRBV18	CASSPLAGGNTEAFF	TGTGCCAGCTCACCCCTGGCAGGAGGAAACACTGAAGCTTTCTTT
TRBJ2-1	.	TRBD2	TRBV3-1	CASSYRLARVEQFF	TGTGCCAGCAGCTACAGACTAGCTCGGGTTGAGCAGTTCTTC
TRBJ2-3	few	.	TRBV5-1	CASSLGGPGDTQYF	TGCGCCAGCAGCTTGGGCGGCCCCGGAGATACGCAGTATTTT
TRBJ2-2	few	.	TRBV4-2	CASSQAQGRDTGELFF	TGTGCCAGCAGCCAAGCCCAGGGGAGGGACACCGGGGAGCTGTTTTTT